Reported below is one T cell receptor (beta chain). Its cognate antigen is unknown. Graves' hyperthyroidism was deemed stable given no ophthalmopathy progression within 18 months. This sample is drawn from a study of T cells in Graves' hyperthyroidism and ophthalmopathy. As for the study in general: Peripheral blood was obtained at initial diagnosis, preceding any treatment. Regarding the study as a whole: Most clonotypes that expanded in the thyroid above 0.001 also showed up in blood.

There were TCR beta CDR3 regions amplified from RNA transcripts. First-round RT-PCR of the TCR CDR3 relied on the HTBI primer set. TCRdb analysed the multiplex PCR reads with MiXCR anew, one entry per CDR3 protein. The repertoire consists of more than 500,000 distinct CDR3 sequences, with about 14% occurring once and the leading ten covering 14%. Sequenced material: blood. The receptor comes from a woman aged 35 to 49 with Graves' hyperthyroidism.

The CDR3 protein is CASSPQGGGTSGTGELFF. The CDR3 DNA reads TGTGCCAGCAGCCCACAAGGGGGGGGGACTAGCGGGACCGGGGAGCTGTTTTTT. J is TRBJ2-2 and V is TRBV9; 12 bases match TRBD2. CDR1 is SGDLS and CDR2 is YYNGEE in the germline V gene. The CDR3 covers 18 residues. V shed 4 bases, J shed 5 bases, and the junction held 12 bases outside the gene matches.